This entry describes one T cell receptor (beta chain). Its cognate antigen is unknown. This sample stems from a study of OX40 agonist ivuxolimab in advanced cancers. Study context: An agonistic human IgG2 monoclonal antibody against OX40 (CD134) was given. Age averaged around 54 years (range 23 to 79), and more than 80% were male. Eligibility rules accepted prior anti-PD-1, anti-PD-L1 or anti-CTLA-4 therapy, and 40% had some. Findings and caveats of the study: Also present in some nonresponders was a low level of normalized T-cell clonal expansion.

Repertoires were generated with immunoSEQ multiplex PCR, while TCRdb's copy carries only in-frame clones and drops some. In the table there are around 60,000 clones, 79% of which are singletons. Trimming at V came to 4 bases and at J to 4 bases, leaving 6 bases not matched to a gene. Germline assignment: CDR1 SQVTM and CDR2 ANQGSEA. The CDR3 runs to 13 residues. This clonotype was sampled from an adult with an advanced solid tumor such as melanoma, head and neck, liver or kidney cancer. The chain links TRBV29-1 to TRBJ2-7; 8 positions match TRBD1. Here the sequenced sample was CD4+ or CD8+ T cells sorted from blood, taken in a trial of the OX40 agonist ivuxolimab. The CDR3 region is CSVVQGAWYEQYF. The DNA for the CDR3 is TGCAGCGTTGTGCAGGGGGCGTGGTACGAGCAGTACTTC.